These 22 T cell receptor beta chains originate from one sample sequenced in a study of shared clonotypes between healthy human individuals. CD45RO-negative cells were positively selected for CCR7, leaving out terminally differentiated effector memory CD45RA+ cells. Produced via immunoSEQ multiplex PCR; TCRdb's table is partial and in-frame only. The sample has some 2,100,000 clones, roughly 91% seen once. The sequencing input was naive CD8+ T cells from PBMCs. Receptors originate from a man aged 18 to 29 in good health. Some clones in this sample may be carry-over from other donors' samples.

As for this clone: Other nucleotide sequences from this sample produce the same CDR3. The rearrangement uses TRBV27 and TRBJ2-2; D is undetermined. The CDR3 extends over 14 amino acids. Trimming took off 3 bases at V and 1 base at J, with 6 bases between the two ends. Germline CDR1 reads MNHEY; CDR2 reads SMNVEV (reference sequence). The CDR3: CASSFSQNTGELFF. CDR3 nucleotides: TGTGCCAGCAGTTTCTCCCAGAACACCGGGGAGCTGTTTTTT.

This chain connects TRBV6-5 to TRBJ2-5; 7 nucleotides line up with TRBD1. The better agreement between TRBJ2-7 and the DNA end casts doubt on the J call. Germline-derived CDR1 and CDR2 are MNHEY and SVGAGI. The CDR3 consists of 15 residues. The CDR3 DNA sequence: TGTGCCAGCAGCCCGCCCGGGACAGCCACCTACGAGCAGTACTTC. Translating gives CASSPPGTATYEQYF.

The V gene is TRBV5-1, the J gene TRBJ2-1; 9 nucleotides align to TRBD1. Germline CDR1 reads SGHRS; CDR2 reads YFSETQ. V lost 0 bases, J lost 7 bases, and 11 bases stayed unmatched. This CDR3 has 17 amino acids. For the CDR3, the DNA is TGCGCCAGCAGCTTGGTTACGCACAGGGGGCTCAATAATGAGCAGTTCTTC. Residues: CASSLVTHRGLNNEQFF.

The rearrangement joins TRBV4-3 to TRBJ2-2, with 9 bases matching TRBD1. The ends lost 3 bases at V and 4 bases at J; junction bases unmatched: 6. The CDR3 has 16 amino acids. Germline CDR1 LGHNA, CDR2 YSLEER. The CDR3 DNA is TGCGCCAGCAGCCACCATTGGACAGGGGTCACCGGGGAGCTGTTTTTT. This gives the protein CASSHHWTGVTGELFF.

V is TRBV15 and J is TRBJ2-1, with 11 bases identical to TRBD2. V lost 4 bases to trimming and J lost 9 bases; unmatched junction nucleotides: 14. Germline loops: CDR1 LNHNV, CDR2 YYDKDF (reference sequence). CDR3 length: 17 amino acids. CDR3 amino acids: CATSTETSGSLVSEQFF. The CDR3 DNA reads as TGTGCCACCAGCACCGAAACTAGCGGGAGTCTAGTGAGTGAGCAGTTCTTC.

This clone has a single count. The chain recombines TRBV5-8 with TRBJ1-1; weak D call: TRBD1 (5 bases). The germline V and J ends were trimmed by 4 bases and 0 bases, with 19 bases remaining between them. The germline V gene has CDR1 SGHTS and CDR2 YDEGEE. This CDR3 is built from 17 residues. DNA of the CDR3: TGTGCCAGCAGCAACCCGAAGGGGTTCTCCATGAACACTGAAGCTTTCTTT. It encodes CASSNPKGFSMNTEAFF.

The rearrangement joins TRBV14 to TRBJ1-5; D is unresolved. The length of the CDR3 is 13 residues. Trimming removed 2 bases at V and 4 bases at J, with 6 bases between. CDR1 and CDR2 from the germline V gene are SGHDN and FVKESK. CDR3 DNA sequence: TGTGCCAGCAGCCAAAAGGAGAATCAGCCCCAGCATTTT. The encoded protein is CASSQKENQPQHF.

This rearrangement joins TRBV27 to TRBJ2-2; 9 bases agree with TRBD1. CDR3 length equals 15 residues. Germline CDR1 reads MNHEY; CDR2 reads SMNVEV (reference sequence). V lost 5 bases and J lost 7; bases outside the gene matches: 8. The CDR3 loop is CASSRGTGTGGELFF. The DNA of the CDR3 is TGTGCCAGCAGTAGAGGGACAGGGACCGGCGGGGAGCTGTTTTTT.

The chain recombines TRBV7-8 with TRBJ2-1; D gene uncertain. The germline V gene encodes CDR1 SGHVS and CDR2 FQNEAQ. This CDR3 comprises 16 residues. Trimming took 6 bases from V and 0 from J, leaving 15 bases between them. The CDR3 protein is CASSPTPMSSYNEQFF. CDR3 nucleotides: TGTGCCAGCAGTCCCACTCCGATGAGCTCCTACAATGAGCAGTTCTTC.

The V gene is TRBV5-6, the J gene TRBJ2-7; D remains unclear. CDR3 size: 12 residues. CDR1 is SGHDT, CDR2 YYEEEE, per germline. Trimming stripped 2 bases from V and 8 bases from J, with 11 bases between. CDR3 DNA: TGTGCCAGCAGCTTCCTCCAGGCACAGCAGTACTTC. Residues: CASSFLQAQQYF. Based on the CDR3 plus reference TRBV5-6 and TRBJ2-7, the full variable domain is DAGVTQSPTHLIKTRGQQVTLRCSPKSGHDTVSWYQQALGQGPQFIFQYYEEEERQRGNFPDRFSGHQFPNYSSELNVNALLLGDSALYLCASSFLQAQQYFGPGTRLTVT.

The J gene is TRBJ2-7, the V gene TRBV7-2, with D unresolved. The CDR3 is made up of 11 amino acids. With 3 bases removed from V and 4 bases from J, the gap between germline ends came to 4 bases. Germline V gene data show CDR1 as SGHTA and CDR2 as FQGNSA. The CDR3: CASSFAYEQYF. The CDR3 coding sequence is TGTGCCAGCAGCTTCGCTTACGAGCAGTACTTC.

This chain links TRBV4-3 with TRBJ2-7; TRBD1 might be the D (5 bases). The CDR3 has 15 amino acids. Germline V gene sequence: CDR1 LGHNA, CDR2 YSLEER. Trimming took off 1 base at V and 2 bases at J, with 12 bases between the two ends. The CDR3: CASSQAKTAPYEQYF. CDR3 sequence (DNA): TGCGCCAGCAGCCAAGCTAAGACAGCCCCCTACGAGCAGTACTTC.

The chain couples TRBV11-2 to TRBJ2-7, with TRBD1 as a possible D gene (6 bases). The CDR3 runs to 14 residues. The germline V gene has CDR1 SGHAT and CDR2 FQNNGV. The ends were cut back, 5 bases at V and 3 bases at J, with 14 bases in the middle. Here the CDR3 reads CASSLDRWDYEQYF. The CDR3 DNA reads as TGTGCCAGCAGCCTCGACAGGTGGGACTACGAGCAGTACTTC.

This clone was observed a few times. The rearrangement uses TRBV7-9 and TRBJ2-7; possibly TRBD1 for D (5 bases). V lost 3 bases and J lost 7, with 19 bases in between. Germline-derived CDR1 and CDR2 are SEHNR and FQNEAQ (reference sequence). The CDR3 spans 15 residues. CDR3 in DNA: TGTGCCAGCAGCTTTGATCAGGGTGCCTCGGTGGAGCAGTACTTC. Its translation is CASSFDQGASVEQYF.

This clone was observed a single time. The chain uses TRBV7-9 and TRBJ2-5; 9 nucleotides line up with TRBD1. The end of the DNA is better explained by TRBJ2-7, so the J call may be wrong. This CDR3 has 15 residues. Germline CDR1 and CDR2: SEHNR and FQNEAQ (reference sequence). DNA of the CDR3: TGTGCCAGCAGTCCCCGGGACAGGGCCTCCTACGAGCAGTACTTC. This codes for CASSPRDRASYEQYF.

The rearrangement joins TRBV4-1 to TRBJ1-5; D remains ambiguous. V was pared by 4 bases and J by 3 bases, with 7 bases between. Looked up from germline, CDR1 is MGHRA and CDR2 is YSYEKL. The CDR3 is made up of 13 amino acids. Here the CDR3 DNA reads TGCGCCAGCAGCCTAGGAATCAATCAGCCCCAGCATTTT. Translated, it gives CASSLGINQPQHF.

This clone turned up a few times. The rearrangement uses TRBV19 and TRBJ1-1; 7 bases align to TRBD1. CDR1 is LNHDA, CDR2 SQIVND, per germline (reference sequence). This CDR3 comprises 14 residues. Trimming at V came to 7 bases and at J to 4 bases, leaving 9 bases not matched to a gene. The CDR3 is CASNHQGVGTEAFF. Written as DNA, the CDR3 is TGTGCCAGTAATCATCAGGGGGTGGGCACTGAAGCTTTCTTT.

This sequence joins TRBV7-3 and TRBJ2-1; TRBD1 matches at 8 bases. The CDR3 sequence is 17 residues long. Germline V CDR1 and CDR2: SGHTA, FQGTGA. The ends lost 5 bases at V and 8 bases at J; junction bases unmatched: 17. CDR3 sequence: CASSRGLARGRRDEQFF. The CDR3 nucleotides are TGTGCCAGCAGCCGCGGTCTAGCCAGGGGGCGCAGGGATGAGCAGTTCTTC. The full variable domain, in which reference TRBV7-3 and TRBJ2-1 provide the parts outside the CDR3, is GAGVSQTPSNKVTEKGKYVELRCDPISGHTALYWYRQSLGQGPEFLIYFQGTGAADDSGLPNDRFFAVRPEGSVSTLKIQRTERGDSAVYLCASSRGLARGRRDEQFFGPGTRLTVL.

This clone was counted once. The chain recombines TRBV5-1 with TRBJ2-5; D may match TRBD1 or TRBD2 (5 bases each). Deletions cut 3 bases from V and 2 bases from J, with 17 bases between. The germline V gene has CDR1 SGHRS and CDR2 YFSETQ. The CDR3 runs to 16 residues. The chain's CDR3 is CASSWNPRDGQETQYF. CDR3 sequence (DNA): TGCGCCAGCAGCTGGAACCCCAGGGACGGACAAGAGACCCAGTACTTC.

V usage is TRBV5-1 and J usage is TRBJ1-1; 7 nucleotides match TRBD1. The germline CDR1 and CDR2 sequences are SGHRS and YFSETQ. V lost 0 bases and J lost 2; bases outside the gene matches: 13. This CDR3 is built from 18 residues. Here the CDR3 reads CASSLAGTDWSTNTEAFF. The CDR3 nucleotides read TGCGCCAGCAGCTTGGCCGGGACAGACTGGAGTACAAACACTGAAGCTTTCTTT.

The chain joins TRBV10-2 to TRBJ2-1; D not resolved. V was cut by 8 bases and J by 7 bases, with 18 bases left in between. This CDR3 is 14 amino acids long. The germline V gene encodes CDR1 WSHSY and CDR2 SAAADI. The CDR3 nucleotides read TGCGCCAGCTCCCTTCGAGACGGGTTAAATGAGCAGTTCTTC. Its protein product is CASSLRDGLNEQFF.

Details on this clone: Additional DNA sequences in this sample encode the identical CDR3. The CDR3 spells CASSYSEGDTEAFF. In DNA, the CDR3 is TGTGCCAGCAGTTACTCTGAGGGGGACACTGAAGCTTTCTTT. The chain uses TRBV6-5 and TRBJ1-1, with D perhaps TRBD1 (6 bases). The CDR3 is 14 residues long. V was pared by 0 bases and J by 3 bases, with 8 bases between. Germline V gene data show CDR1 as MNHEY and CDR2 as SVGAGI.